A selection of T cell receptor beta chains follows, all from one sample in a study of T cell repertoires in cytomegalovirus infection. TCRdb called the reads again in MiXCR, with one record for every CDR3 protein. This sample has around 180,000 distinct CDR3 sequences; under 30% occur once, and the top ten carry roughly 32%. The sample was PBMCs. All receptors come from a human donor in good health (CMV status not recorded). Some clones in this sample may be carry-over from other donors' samples. CDR3s include the opening cysteine and the closing phenylalanine or tryptophan. A D gene is named only where the DNA matches it firmly. Not every row has a clone size; where given, it reads once, few, many or a size class.

D gene | clone size | J gene | V gene | CDR3 length | CDR3 protein | CDR3 DNA
TRBD1 | . | TRBJ1-1 | TRBV5-1 | 15 | CASSLQTGTNTEAFF | TGCGCCAGCAGCTTGCAGACAGGGACGAACACTGAAGCTTTCTTT
. | many | TRBJ2-3 | TRBV12-3/TRBV12-4 | 12 | CASSPTTDTQYF | TGTGCCAGCAGTCCGACCACAGATACGCAGTATTTT
. | . | TRBJ2-7 | TRBV7-3 | 13 | CASSPGPSYEQYF | TGTGCCAGCAGCCCGGGCCCTTCCTACGAGCAGTACTTC
TRBD2 | . | TRBJ2-2 | TRBV5-6 | 17 | CASSGPRGKKNTGELFF | TGTGCCAGCAGCGGGCCGCGGGGGAAGAAGAACACCGGGGAGCTGTTTTTT
. | . | TRBJ1-1 | TRBV13 | 15 | CASSRFSRGNTEAFF | TGTGCCAGCAGCCGCTTTAGCAGAGGGAACACTGAAGCTTTCTTT
. | many | TRBJ1-1 | TRBV7-8 | 15 | CASSSRGAMNTEAFF | TGTGCCAGCAGCTCACGGGGGGCGATGAACACTGAAGCTTTCTTT
. | . | TRBJ2-3 | TRBV7-8 | 17 | CASSLVSHQAPTDTQYF | TGTGCCAGCAGCTTAGTGTCCCATCAGGCCCCCACAGATACGCAGTATTTT
. | medium-sized | TRBJ2-1 | TRBV7-6 | 15 | CASSIRALGSDEQFF | TGTGCCAGCAGCATCCGGGCCCTTGGGAGCGATGAGCAGTTCTTC
TRBD1 | few | TRBJ2-7 | TRBV7-9 | 13 | CASSYDREYEQYF | TGTGCCAGCAGCTACGACAGGGAGTACGAGCAGTACTTC
. | . | TRBJ1-4 | TRBV29-1 | 13 | CSVSVRLNVKLFF | TGCAGCGTTAGTGTCAGATTAAATGTAAAACTGTTTTTT
. | . | TRBJ1-1 | TRBV7-9 | 13 | CASGGGTSSEAFF | TGTGCCAGCGGGGGGGGGACTTCCTCCGAAGCTTTCTTT
. | . | TRBJ1-2 | TRBV6-5 | 13 | CASRMQGSRGYTF | TGTGCCAGCAGGATGCAGGGAAGTAGAGGCTACACCTTC
. | . | TRBJ1-5 | TRBV20-1 | 16 | CSAITQEQGLNQPQHF | TGCAGTGCTATAACCCAGGAACAGGGTCTCAATCAGCCCCAGCATTTT
TRBD2 | few | TRBJ2-1 | TRBV11-1 | 15 | CASSRTGTTFNEQFF | TGTGCCAGCAGCCGAACCGGGACTACATTCAATGAGCAGTTCTTC
. | many | TRBJ1-2 | TRBV7-2 | 11 | CASSLYRGYTF | TGTGCCAGCAGCTTATACAGGGGCTACACCTTC
TRBD2 | once | TRBJ2-3 | TRBV12-3/TRBV12-4 | 13 | CASSSFLAGVLYF | TGTGCCAGCAGCTCATTTCTAGCGGGGGTACTGTATTTT
. | few | TRBJ2-3 | TRBV12-3/TRBV12-4 | 15 | CASSFDSYSTDTQYF | TGTGCCAGCAGTTTTGACTCGTATAGCACAGATACGCAGTATTTT
. | many | TRBJ1-1 | TRBV7-9 | 15 | CASSTRGGTGTEAFF | TGTGCCAGCAGCACCCGCGGGGGAACGGGGACTGAAGCTTTCTTT
TRBD1 | . | TRBJ2-7 | TRBV7-2 | 16 | CASSQAPGGLGVEQYF | TGTGCCAGCAGCCAAGCCCCAGGGGGCCTCGGGGTCGAGCAGTACTTC
. | . | TRBJ1-1 | TRBV7-6 | 15 | CARSLREAPNTEAFF | TGTGCCCGCAGCTTAAGGGAGGCGCCGAACACTGAAGCTTTCTTT
. | few | TRBJ2-2 | TRBV7-2 | 15 | CASSLAGVNTGELFF | TGTGCCAGCAGCTTAGCGGGGGTAAACACCGGGGAGCTGTTTTTT
. | few | TRBJ2-2 | TRBV7-2 | 15 | CASSPGALGTGELFF | TGTGCCAGCAGCCCAGGGGCCCTAGGGACCGGGGAGCTGTTTTTT
. | many | TRBJ2-3 | TRBV7-2 | 14 | CASSLEVDTDTQYF | TGTGCCAGCAGCTTAGAGGTGGACACAGATACGCAGTATTTT
TRBD1 | . | TRBJ1-4 | TRBV6-5 | 15 | CASSATGDDREKLFF | TGTGCCAGCAGTGCGACAGGGGACGACAGAGAAAAACTGTTTTTT
TRBD2 | many | TRBJ2-1 | TRBV7-2 | 14 | CASRLRGADNEQFF | TGTGCCAGCAGGTTGCGGGGGGCCGACAATGAGCAGTTCTTC
. | . | TRBJ2-1 | TRBV6-1 | 12 | CASSEALPQQFF | TGTGCCAGCAGTGAGGCCCTCCCTCAGCAGTTCTTC
TRBD1 | . | TRBJ2-5 | TRBV20-1 | 12 | CSVVGGGETQYF | TGCAGTGTTGTAGGGGGCGGGGAGACCCAGTACTTC
. | few | TRBJ2-2 | TRBV20-1 | 13 | CSASKVVTGELFF | TGCAGTGCTAGCAAAGTAGTCACCGGGGAGCTGTTTTTT
. | . | TRBJ1-5 | TRBV6-2/TRBV6-3 | 12 | CASGQGVQPQHF | TGTGCCAGCGGTCAGGGTGTACAGCCCCAGCATTTT
TRBD2 | . | TRBJ2-3 | TRBV2 | 14 | CASNQAGGKDTQYF | TGTGCCAGCAACCAAGCGGGGGGGAAAGATACGCAGTATTTT
. | . | TRBJ1-1 | TRBV29-1 | 11 | CSVFVTGEAFF | TGCAGCGTTTTCGTGACGGGTGAAGCTTTCTTT
. | . | TRBJ1-1 | TRBV5-4 | 14 | CASSLSGVSTEAFF | TGTGCCAGCAGCTTGAGTGGGGTGTCCACTGAAGCTTTCTTT
TRBD1 | . | TRBJ1-2 | TRBV7-9 | 14 | CASSLGTGLYGYTF | TGTGCCAGCAGCTTAGGGACAGGACTTTATGGCTACACCTTC
. | many | TRBJ1-4 | TRBV7-2 | 16 | CASSIKTGSMSEKLFF | TGTGCCAGCAGCATCAAGACAGGATCTATGAGTGAAAAACTGTTTTTT
. | many | TRBJ2-1 | TRBV7-2 | 14 | CASASGPMMDEQFF | TGTGCCAGTGCCTCGGGGCCCATGATGGATGAGCAGTTCTTC
TRBD1 | few | TRBJ2-7 | TRBV12-3/TRBV12-4 | 15 | CASSLEDRGNYEQYF | TGTGCCAGCAGTTTAGAGGACAGGGGTAATTACGAGCAGTACTTC
TRBD2 | . | TRBJ2-7 | TRBV5-4 | 14 | CASSSPTGRDEQYF | TGTGCCAGCAGCTCTCCGACGGGGAGGGACGAGCAGTACTTC